A selection of T cell receptor beta chains follows, all from one sample in a study of shared clonotypes between healthy human individuals. This table comes from immunoSEQ multiplex PCR, and its TCRdb copy is limited to in-frame clones, with some not included. Of 2 million to 2.5 million clones in the sample, around 90% were seen once. Sequences were obtained from naive CD4+ T cells from PBMCs. These receptors came from a man in his late teens or twenties in good health. Some clones in this sample may be carry-over from other donors' samples. CDR3s include the opening cysteine and the closing phenylalanine or tryptophan. Each record gives: J gene, V gene, D gene, clone size, CDR3 protein, CDR3 DNA. The D gene is left open where the match is weak. The size of a clone is reported for some rows only, either as once, few or many, or as a class for expanded clones.

>TRBJ2-7|TRBV7-3|TRBD2|few
CASSFGLAGIYEQYF
TGTGCCAGCAGCTTCGGACTAGCGGGGATCTACGAGCAGTACTTC
>TRBJ2-3|TRBV9|.|.
CASSVTPTGRADTQYF
TGTGCCAGCAGCGTCACCCCCACGGGTCGGGCAGATACGCAGTATTTT
>TRBJ1-2|TRBV5-1|.|.
CASSFGAAGYGYTF
TGCGCCAGCAGCTTCGGGGCGGCAGGGTATGGCTACACCTTC
>TRBJ2-5|TRBV5-4|.|.
CASSLGPSWQETQYF
TGTGCCAGCAGCTTGGGTCCTAGCTGGCAAGAGACCCAGTACTTC
>TRBJ2-1|TRBV19|.|.
CASSRTNTYNEQFF
TGTGCCAGTAGTAGGACGAATACCTACAATGAGCAGTTCTTC
>TRBJ2-3|TRBV28|.|.
CASSRAAGDTQYF
TGTGCCAGCAGTCGGGCCGCTGGGGATACGCAGTATTTT
>TRBJ1-1|TRBV9|.|.
CASSGTREGTEAFF
TGTGCCAGCAGCGGCACAAGGGAGGGCACTGAAGCTTTCTTT
>TRBJ2-1|TRBV10-1|TRBD1|.
CASSESSTGAREQFF
TGCGCCAGCAGTGAGTCATCTACAGGGGCTCGCGAGCAGTTCTTC
>TRBJ1-5|TRBV7-2|.|.
CASSFHGQPQHF
TGTGCCAGCAGCTTCCATGGCCAGCCCCAGCATTTT
>TRBJ1-1|TRBV7-2|.|.
CASRWGMNTEAFF
TGTGCCAGCAGGTGGGGAATGAACACTGAAGCTTTCTTT
>TRBJ1-4|TRBV19|TRBD1|.
CASSSSGTVNEKLFF
TGTGCCAGTAGTAGCTCCGGGACAGTTAATGAAAAACTGTTTTTT
>TRBJ1-5|TRBV2|.|.
CASSDGGRRAQPQHF
TGTGCCAGCAGTGACGGGGGCAGACGGGCTCAGCCCCAGCATTTT
>TRBJ2-7|TRBV7-6|.|.
CASTRGREESYEQYF
TGTGCCAGCACCCGAGGTAGGGAGGAAAGCTACGAGCAGTACTTC
>TRBJ2-4|TRBV9|TRBD2|.
CASGREGVGNIQYF
TGTGCCAGCGGGCGGGAGGGAGTGGGAAACATTCAGTACTTC
>TRBJ2-7|TRBV11-2|TRBD2|.
CASSLVTDPSGTLYEQYF
TGTGCCAGCAGCTTAGTCACCGACCCTAGCGGGACTCTCTACGAGCAGTACTTC
>TRBJ1-3|TRBV9|.|.
CASSAQGRAFSGNTIYF
TGTGCCAGCAGCGCACAGGGTAGGGCATTTTCTGGAAACACCATATATTTT
>TRBJ1-1|TRBV18|.|.
CASSPTAGDTEAFF
TGTGCCAGCTCACCAACAGCCGGGGACACTGAAGCTTTCTTT
>TRBJ1-2|TRBV28|.|.
CASSLGDYGYTF
TGTGCCAGCAGTTTGGGGGATTATGGCTACACCTTC
>TRBJ1-2|TRBV18|TRBD1|.
CASSPRTGALVDGYTF
TGTGCCAGCTCACCAAGGACAGGGGCGCTTGTCGATGGCTACACCTTC
>TRBJ2-1|TRBV2|.|.
CASSEEGLGYNEQFF
TGTGCCAGCAGTGAGGAGGGACTCGGCTACAATGAGCAGTTCTTC
>TRBJ2-1|TRBV6-4|TRBD1|.
CASSEDRGTYNEQFF
TGTGCCAGCAGTGAGGACAGGGGGACCTACAATGAGCAGTTCTTC
>TRBJ2-1|TRBV5-1|TRBD2|.
CASSLGLAFYNEQFF
TGCGCCAGCAGCTTGGGACTAGCGTTCTACAATGAGCAGTTCTTC
>TRBJ2-3|TRBV29-1|TRBD2|.
CSVDTGLAGRSSTDTQYF
TGCAGCGTCGATACGGGACTAGCGGGAAGGTCTAGCACAGATACGCAGTATTTT
>TRBJ2-7|TRBV18|.|few
CASSAPGSYEQYF
TGTGCCAGCTCAGCCCCAGGGTCCTACGAGCAGTACTTC
>TRBJ2-7|TRBV20-1|.|.
CSATDKYEQYF
TGCAGTGCTACCGACAAGTACGAGCAGTACTTC
>TRBJ1-4|TRBV10-3|.|.
CAIRGRLDEKLFF
TGTGCCATCAGGGGCCGGCTCGATGAAAAACTGTTTTTT
>TRBJ2-7|TRBV7-9|TRBD2|.
CAVRTSGSSYEQYF
TGTGCCGTTAGGACTAGCGGGAGCTCCTACGAGCAGTACTTC
>TRBJ2-1|TRBV19|TRBD2|.
CASSKIIGTSGSHEQFF
TGTGCCAGTAGTAAAATCATCGGGACTAGCGGGAGCCATGAGCAGTTCTTC
>TRBJ2-1|TRBV6-1|TRBD2|.
CASSDVGGGAEAGLSNEQFF
TGTGCCAGCAGTGACGTGGGGGGGGGTGCTGAAGCGGGATTATCCAATGAGCAGTTCTTC
>TRBJ1-5|TRBV6-5|.|.
CASSYATGASNQPQHF
TGTGCCAGCAGTTACGCTACCGGGGCCAGCAATCAGCCCCAGCATTTT
>TRBJ2-1|TRBV27|TRBD2|.
CASSLFSSGSVHNEQFF
TGTGCCAGCAGTTTATTTTCTAGCGGGAGTGTCCACAATGAGCAGTTCTTC
>TRBJ2-7|TRBV7-3|.|.
CASSLTAGTSYEQYF
TGTGCCAGCAGCTTAACGGCAGGGACATCATACGAGCAGTACTTC
>TRBJ1-3|TRBV28|.|.
CASSLRSSGNTIYF
TGTGCCAGCAGTCTTCGGAGCTCTGGAAACACCATATATTTT
>TRBJ2-7|TRBV6-1|TRBD2|.
CASRGLAGVYEQYF
TGTGCCAGCAGAGGACTAGCGGGAGTCTACGAGCAGTACTTC
>TRBJ2-7|TRBV5-4|TRBD1|.
CASSLLGQGAYEQYF
TGTGCCAGCAGCTTGTTGGGACAGGGGGCCTACGAGCAGTACTTC
>TRBJ1-5|TRBV28|TRBD1|.
CASVSGGRLGNQPQHF
TGTGCCAGTGTGTCAGGGGGCAGGCTTGGCAATCAGCCCCAGCATTTT
>TRBJ2-2|TRBV6-5|TRBD1|.
CASRQGSTGELFF
TGTGCCAGCAGACAGGGGTCCACCGGGGAGCTGTTTTTT
>TRBJ1-5|TRBV6-1|TRBD1|.
CASRTGQSNQPQHF
TGTGCCAGCAGGACGGGACAGAGCAATCAGCCCCAGCATTTT
>TRBJ2-3|TRBV7-9|.|.
CASSSELNWAPDTQYF
TGTGCCAGCAGCTCGGAACTTAACTGGGCCCCAGATACGCAGTATTTT
>TRBJ2-3|TRBV5-1|TRBD2|.
CASSRGLAGTTDTQYF
TGCGCCAGCAGCAGGGGACTAGCGGGGACCACAGATACGCAGTATTTT
>TRBJ2-3|TRBV7-7|TRBD1|.
CASSATGSTDTQYF
TGTGCCAGCAGCGCGACAGGGAGCACAGATACGCAGTATTTT
>TRBJ2-7|TRBV2|.|.
CASSEGAYEQYF
TGTGCCAGCAGTGAGGGCGCCTACGAGCAGTACTTC
>TRBJ1-5|TRBV6-6|.|.
CASSQGKGQPQHF
TGTGCCAGCAGTCAGGGCAAAGGGCAGCCCCAGCATTTT
>TRBJ2-7|TRBV27|TRBD2|.
CASSLVSGRGYEQYF
TGTGCCAGCAGTTTAGTTAGCGGGCGCGGGTACGAGCAGTACTTC
>TRBJ1-1|TRBV27|.|.
CASSLARYNTEAFF
TGTGCCAGCAGTTTAGCCAGGTATAACACTGAAGCTTTCTTT
>TRBJ2-7|TRBV11-2|.|.
CASSFVFYEQYF
TGTGCCAGCAGCTTCGTGTTTTACGAGCAGTACTTC
>TRBJ1-4|TRBV18|.|.
CASSLGAANEKLFF
TGTGCCAGCTCACTGGGGGCAGCTAATGAAAAACTGTTTTTT
>TRBJ1-4|TRBV20-1|.|once
CSATQLTRLFF
TGCAGTGCGACTCAACTGACACGCCTGTTTTTT
>TRBJ2-3|TRBV7-3|TRBD1|.
CASSLGTGTDTQYF
TGTGCCAGCAGCTTAGGGACAGGGACAGATACGCAGTATTTT
>TRBJ2-7|TRBV7-9|.|.
CASSWGASYEQYF
TGTGCCAGCAGCTGGGGGGCATCCTACGAGCAGTACTTC
>TRBJ1-4|TRBV19|TRBD1|.
CASSWDRTNEKLFF
TGTGCCAGTAGTTGGGACAGAACTAATGAAAAACTGTTTTTT
>TRBJ2-3|TRBV29-1|.|.
CSSQQVAGTDTQYF
TGCAGCTCTCAACAGGTTGCGGGCACAGATACGCAGTATTTT
>TRBJ1-2|TRBV9|.|.
CASSEGPLGPANYGYTF
TGTGCCAGCAGCGAGGGTCCCCTTGGGCCAGCTAACTATGGCTACACCTTC
>TRBJ2-1|TRBV4-3|TRBD2|.
CASSQEYRGLGYNEQFF
TGCGCCAGCAGCCAAGAATATCGGGGACTAGGGTACAATGAGCAGTTCTTC
>TRBJ2-1|TRBV7-9|.|.
CASTARERAHNEQFF
TGTGCCAGCACCGCCCGAGAGCGGGCACACAATGAGCAGTTCTTC
>TRBJ2-7|TRBV6-5|.|.
CASSYGGWGSEQYF
TGTGCCAGCAGTTACGGCGGCTGGGGTTCCGAGCAGTACTTC
>TRBJ2-1|TRBV9|.|.
CASSVNGISYNEQFF
TGTGCCAGCAGCGTTAACGGGATCTCCTACAATGAGCAGTTCTTC
>TRBJ1-3|TRBV18|TRBD1|.
CASSPLRDRGSGNTIYF
TGTGCCAGCTCACCATTACGGGACAGGGGCTCTGGAAACACCATATATTTT
>TRBJ2-7|TRBV18|.|.
CASSPGGTASYEQYF
TGTGCCAGCTCACCAGGCGGGACAGCATCCTACGAGCAGTACTTC